This T cell receptor (beta chain) is from a study of a mutant IDH1 vaccine in newly diagnosed glioma. Time point meaning: week 23, last vaccination. Vaccination comprised doses that each held 300 ug of mutant IDH1 20-mer peptide, plus topical imiquimod. The assay was immunoSEQ multiplex PCR, and TCRdb's table has in-frame clones only and misses some. The repertoire consists of approximately 60,000 clones, with approximately 87% occurring once and the leading ten covering about 1.4%. Points on this clone: Its antigen remains unidentified.

Germline values: CDR1 SEHNR, CDR2 FQNEAQ (reference sequence). The CDR3 loop spans 15 amino acids. V trimming: 1 base; J trimming: 1 base; junction bases outside the gene matches: 0. This TCR came from a man aged 40-55 years with glioma. This chain uses TRBV7-9 with TRBJ2-7, with 11 bases that match TRBD2. Here the sequenced sample was PBMCs, taken from a glioma patient whose treatment included an IDH1 peptide vaccine. The CDR3 protein is CASSLGTSGSYEQYF. In DNA form, the CDR3 reads TGTGCCAGCAGCTTAGGGACTAGCGGGTCCTACGAGCAGTACTTC.